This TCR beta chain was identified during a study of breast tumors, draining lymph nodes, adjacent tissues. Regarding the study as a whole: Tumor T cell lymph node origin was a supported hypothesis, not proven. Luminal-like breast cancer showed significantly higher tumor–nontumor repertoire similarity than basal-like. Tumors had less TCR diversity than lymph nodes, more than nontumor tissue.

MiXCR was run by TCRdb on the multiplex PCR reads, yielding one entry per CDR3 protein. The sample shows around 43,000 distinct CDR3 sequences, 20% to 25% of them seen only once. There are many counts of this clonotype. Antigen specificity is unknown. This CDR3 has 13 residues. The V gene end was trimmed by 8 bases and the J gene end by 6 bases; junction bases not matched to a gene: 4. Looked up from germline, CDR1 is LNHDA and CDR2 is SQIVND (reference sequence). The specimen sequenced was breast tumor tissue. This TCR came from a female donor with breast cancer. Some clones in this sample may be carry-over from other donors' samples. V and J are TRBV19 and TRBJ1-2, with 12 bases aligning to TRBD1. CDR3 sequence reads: CASWDRGLHGYTF. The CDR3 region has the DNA TGTGCCAGTTGGGACAGGGGGCTTCATGGCTACACCTTC.